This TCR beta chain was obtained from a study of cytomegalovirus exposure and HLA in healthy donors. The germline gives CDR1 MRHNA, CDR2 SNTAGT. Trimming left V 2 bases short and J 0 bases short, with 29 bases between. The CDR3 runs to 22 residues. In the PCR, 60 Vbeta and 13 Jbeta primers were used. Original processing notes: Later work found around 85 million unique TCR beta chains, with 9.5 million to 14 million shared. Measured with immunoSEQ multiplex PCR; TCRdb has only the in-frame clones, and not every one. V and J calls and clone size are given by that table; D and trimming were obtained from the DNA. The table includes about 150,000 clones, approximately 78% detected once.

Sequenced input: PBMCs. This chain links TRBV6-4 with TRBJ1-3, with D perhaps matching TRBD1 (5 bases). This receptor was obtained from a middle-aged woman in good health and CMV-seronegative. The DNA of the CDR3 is TGTGCCAGCAGTGACCTGGTGAGGGGTGGAGGGATGGAAGTGGGCTCTGGAAACACCATATATTTT. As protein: CASSDLVRGGGMEVGSGNTIYF.